This T cell receptor (beta chain) comes out of a study of blood T cell repertoires in COVID-19. For the study at large: PBMCs, B-cell-depleted T cells, or T cells were the source of the cDNA or gDNA that made up the material.

The V gene end was trimmed by 7 bases and the J gene end by 2 bases; junction bases not matched to a gene: 4. The CDR3 loop spans 15 amino acids. CDR1 is LNHDA and CDR2 is SQIVND in the germline V gene (reference sequence). The authors' processing: Scientists estimated how many nucleated cells there were by amplifying reference gene primers. Here immunoSEQ multiplex PCR was the method, and the copy in TCRdb shows in-frame clones only, minus some. V and J calls and clone size are given by that table; D and trimming were obtained from the DNA. The sample holds some 150,000 clones, about four fifths seen once.

The rearrangement joins TRBV19 to TRBJ1-6, with 8 nucleotides matching TRBD1. Sequencing was performed on peripheral blood. The TCR was taken from a man between 60 and 70 years old with acute or convalescent COVID-19. CDR3 residues: CASNQGATYNSPLHF. Here the CDR3 DNA reads TGTGCCAGTAATCAGGGGGCCACCTATAATTCACCCCTCCACTTT.